This TCR beta chain derives from a study of cytomegalovirus exposure and HLA in healthy donors. Study-level background: Membership in the Caucasian-associated ancestry cluster was found for about four fifths of a few hundred genotyped donors.

As regards this clone: The antigen is undetermined.

Study-wide results and caveats: Sequence variants that were highly shared formed a cluster that was likely a sequencing artifact. The authors listed approximately 160 TCR beta chains as cytomegalovirus-associated.

Both 60 Vbeta primers and 13 Jbeta primers went into the PCR. Sequenced by immunoSEQ multiplex PCR; TCRdb stores in-frame clones only, minus some. The sample yields about 180,000 clones, around three quarters seen once. CDR3 length equals 15 residues. In germline, CDR1 is LNHDA, CDR2 SQIVND (reference sequence). V lost 3 bases and J lost 2, with 11 bases in between. At collection, donors were nominally healthy, but unrecorded immune exposures were probable. The V and J genes are TRBV19 and TRBJ1-3, with no clear D. The source is a woman between 35 and 50 years old in good health and CMV-seronegative. The sample comprised PBMCs. DNA of the CDR3: TGTGCCAGTAGTATTCTTCGGGGAGCTGGAAACACCATATATTTT. Protein sequence: CASSILRGAGNTIYF.